This TCR beta chain was documented in a study of Ad26.COV2.S vaccination and SARS-CoV-2 variants (dated by TCRdb to the early 2020s). At the level of the whole study: TCRbeta repertoire sequencing served as the tool for gauging how specific and how broad the SARS-CoV-2-reactive T cell receptors were following Ad26.COV2.S vaccination. The TCR-sequenced set comprised approximately 30 samples: around 20 Ad26.COV2.S vaccine recipients, 5 placebo recipients and 8 SARS-CoV-2 convalescent individuals. Study-wide conclusions, independent of this receptor: According to the authors, total T cell responses may have been underestimated by the TCR breadth and depth analyses. Substantial breadth of spike-specific CD8+ and CD4+ T cell responses was reported after vaccination. Comparable non-spike TCR breadth was observed between vaccine and placebo recipients, consistent with only spike being contained in the vaccine. Spike-specific TCR breadth was higher in Ad26.COV2.S recipients than in placebo recipients (P = 0.0014).

Via the germline V gene (reference sequence), CDR1 is MNHEY and CDR2 SMNVEV. Including the terminal cysteine and phenylalanine, the CDR3 comprises 14 residues. The entry retains the CDR3 DNA only, 42 bases that are in frame from base 1. The germline V and J ends show losses of 5 bases and 6 bases respectively, and no gene match explains 5 bases of the junction. Sample time point, as interpreted from the label and publication: individuals recovered from natural SARS-CoV-2 infection. About this clone itself: The specificity of this receptor is unknown. Per-base quality was not reported, and no clone a single base away is much larger than it.

The immunoSEQ Assay was the method used to sequence TCRbeta CDR3 regions. After extraction, genomic DNA underwent amplification by bias-controlled multiplex PCR, followed by high-throughput sequencing. The paper's processing steps were these. To quantify the absolute abundance of each unique TCRbeta CDR3 region, sequences were collapsed and filtered. Usable DNA was measured by amplifying reference genes present in all nucleated cells, and TCRbeta template counts were normalized to that usable DNA to estimate T cell fraction. Repertoire TCRs were annotated as SARS-CoV-2-specific by exact matching of V gene, CDR3 amino acid sequence and J gene to a known reactive TCR set. The reference SARS-CoV-2 TCR set came from MIRA and was filtered for enrichment in COVID-19-positive ImmuneCODE repertoires, removing public or cross-reactive TCRs. Based on the MIRA antigens, annotated TCRs were further analysed at the level of specific ORF or position within ORF. Depth was the summed frequency of annotated unique rearrangements, while breadth was defined as annotated unique rearrangements over total unique productive rearrangements. TCR breadth was compared between groups using two-sided Wilcoxon rank-sum tests. Sourced from immuneACCESS, this table was stored by TCRdb with only in-frame sequences that have V and J called. A share of the clones is absent; for the studies checked, an unresolved V gene accounts for under half, and the remainder has no known explanation. From that table come the V and J calls and clone size; the DNA was used to work out D and trimming. The sample records roughly 150,000 clones, roughly 90% of which are singletons. Jointly, the top ten make up around 5% of the sample.

The sequence joins TRBV27 to TRBJ2-2; 8 junctional bases match TRBD1. The sample was peripheral blood, taken after recovery from COVID-19. The TCR was taken from a human donor who had recovered from COVID-19. The DNA reads as follows: TGTGCCAGCAGTCTACAGGGGGTCGCCGGGGAGCTGTTTTTT. Its translation reads: CASSLQGVAGELFF.